This T cell receptor (beta chain) was observed in a study of PD-L1 blockade in urothelial cancer. CDR3 length: 16 residues. The ends were cut back, 7 bases at V and 0 bases at J, with 18 bases in the middle. The germline gives CDR1 SEHNR, CDR2 FQNEAQ (reference sequence). Here immunoSEQ multiplex PCR was the method, and the copy in TCRdb shows in-frame clones only, minus some. The sample consists of about 80,000 clones, 87% of them appearing once. This clone was seen many times. The TCR sequence derives from an older woman with urothelial cancer. The chain combines TRBV7-9 with TRBJ1-2; no firm D call. Sequencing used PBMCs, obtained around atezolizumab (anti-PD-L1) treatment. In DNA form, the CDR3 reads TGTGCCAGCACCCCCAGCCGGTGGAGAACTAACTATGGCTACACCTTC. As protein: CASTPSRWRTNYGYTF.